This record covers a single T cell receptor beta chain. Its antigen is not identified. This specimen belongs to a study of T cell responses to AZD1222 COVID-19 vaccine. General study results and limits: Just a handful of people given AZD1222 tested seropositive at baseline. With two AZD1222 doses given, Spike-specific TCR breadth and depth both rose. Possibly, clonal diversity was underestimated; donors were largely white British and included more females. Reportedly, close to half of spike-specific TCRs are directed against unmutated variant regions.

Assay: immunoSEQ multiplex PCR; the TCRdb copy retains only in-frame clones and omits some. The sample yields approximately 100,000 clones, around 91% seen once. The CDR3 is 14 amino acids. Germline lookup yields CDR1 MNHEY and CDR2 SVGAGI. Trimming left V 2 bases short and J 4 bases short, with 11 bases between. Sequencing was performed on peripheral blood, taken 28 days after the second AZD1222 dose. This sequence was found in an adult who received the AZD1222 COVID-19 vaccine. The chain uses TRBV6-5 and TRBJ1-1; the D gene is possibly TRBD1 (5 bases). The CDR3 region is CASSYPPGTTEAFF. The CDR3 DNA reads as TGTGCCAGCAGTTACCCCCCGGGGACCACTGAAGCTTTCTTT.